This T cell receptor beta chain originates from a study of monozygotic twins with cystic fibrosis. Overall study: Libraries were built from 3 to 3.5 micrograms of fragmented DNA using about 16 PCR cycles.

Worth noting for this clone: Its target is not known.

Germline values: CDR1 SGHNT, CDR2 YYREEE (reference sequence). Trimming took off 1 base at V and 1 base at J, with 8 bases between the two ends. The CDR3 extends over 15 amino acids. Study-wide results and caveats: Low clonality (median around 0.0096) suggested a mostly naive repertoire.

The repertoire was sequenced with immunoSEQ multiplex PCR; TCRdb's copy has only in-frame clones and lacks some. Altogether roughly 24,000 clones are present, over 95% being singletons, with the ten largest covering 0.13% to 0.15%. The chain has TRBV5-4 and TRBJ1-4; maybe TRBD1 (6 bases). This sequence was found in a girl aged 5 to 17 with cystic fibrosis. The sequenced sample consisted of blood. CDR3 in amino acids: CASSLSRGTNEKLFF. The CDR3 DNA sequence: TGTGCCAGCAGCTTGTCCAGGGGAACTAATGAAAAACTGTTTTTT.